This TCR beta chain comes out of a study of early T cells in non-severe SARS-CoV-2 infection. TCRdb reprocessed the 5' RACE reads with MiXCR, giving one entry per CDR3 protein. The sample holds about 46,000 distinct CDR3 sequences, roughly 5.7% seen once. This clonotype was seen ten or more times. Material: whole blood, obtained at baseline. This TCR derives from an adult who was a healthcare worker with PCR-confirmed SARS-CoV-2 infection or an uninfected control (not recorded which).

CDR3 in DNA: TGTGCCAGCAGCAAAGGGTCTAACTATGGCTACACCTTC. As protein: CASSKGSNYGYTF. The chain is built from TRBV12-3 or TRBV12-4 and TRBJ1-2, with D hard to call. V gave up 6 bases and J gave up 0 bases, with 8 bases separating them. CDR3 length: 13 residues.